A selection of T cell receptor beta chains follows, all from one sample in a study of PD-1 blockade in classical Hodgkin lymphoma. The protocol was immunoSEQ multiplex PCR, while the TCRdb copy is restricted to in-frame clones and leaves out a portion. The profile shows some 9,000 clones, 75% to 95% of them singletons. Sequencing was performed on CD8+ T cells from blood. These receptor sequences come from a human donor with classical Hodgkin lymphoma. CDR3s include the opening cysteine and the closing phenylalanine or tryptophan. The D gene is left open where the match is weak. Clone size is shown for a subset of rows, as once, few, many or a class of expanded clone.

V gene	D gene	clone size	J gene	CDR3 protein	CDR3 DNA
TRBV19	TRBD2	.	TRBJ2-2	CASSSLAGVNTGELFF	TGTGCCAGTAGTTCACTAGCGGGGGTGAACACCGGGGAGCTGTTTTTT
TRBV5-8	.	.	TRBJ2-2	CASSSPRAGELFF	TGTGCCAGCAGCTCCCCTCGGGCCGGGGAGCTGTTTTTT
TRBV28	.	.	TRBJ1-4	CASSQDSGTPTNEKLFF	TGTGCCAGCAGCCAGGACAGCGGGACCCCAACTAATGAAAAACTGTTTTTT
TRBV7-2	.	.	TRBJ2-1	CASGGLLSEQFF	TGTGCCAGCGGGGGCCTTCTTAGTGAGCAGTTCTTC
TRBV7-8	.	once	TRBJ1-6	CASSLSFAVWAPLHF	TGTGCCAGCAGCTTATCATTCGCAGTTTGGGCACCCCTCCACTTT
TRBV5-4	TRBD2	.	TRBJ2-7	CASSPLAGGYEQYF	TGTGCCAGCAGTCCACTAGCGGGAGGATACGAGCAGTACTTC
TRBV10-3	.	.	TRBJ1-5	CAISESYAGSNQPQHF	TGTGCCATCAGTGAGTCTTACGCAGGTAGCAATCAGCCCCAGCATTTT
TRBV10-3	.	few	TRBJ1-5	CAIAGDHSNQPQHF	TGTGCCATCGCGGGGGACCATAGCAATCAGCCCCAGCATTTT
TRBV5-4	.	.	TRBJ2-7	CASSSPDGGDLYEQYF	TGTGCCAGCAGCTCCCCCGACGGTGGGGACCTCTACGAGCAGTACTTC
TRBV6-1	TRBD2	few	TRBJ2-5	CASSEAGTSWETQYF	TGTGCCAGCAGTGAAGCGGGGACTAGCTGGGAGACCCAGTACTTC